Presented here are 18 T cell receptor beta chains from one specimen sequenced in a study of T cell responses to AZD1222 COVID-19 vaccine. Sequencing used immunoSEQ multiplex PCR; TCRdb keeps in-frame clones, though not all of them. The data contain more than 85,000 clones, over 75% of them seen just once; the ten biggest clones take up around 17%. The sequenced sample was peripheral blood, obtained on day 0 of AZD1222 vaccination. The origin of the receptors is an adult in good health.

The genes are TRBV4-1 and TRBJ1-2; D may be TRBD1 (5 bases). Deletions cut 1 base from V and 7 bases from J, with 16 bases between. Germline CDR1 MGHRA, CDR2 YSYEKL. The CDR3 length is 15 residues. The CDR3 DNA is TGCGCCAGCAGCCAAGTTTTGGGGGTTCCTGGTGGCTACACCTTC. It codes for CASSQVLGVPGGYTF.

The chain has TRBV20-1 and TRBJ2-1; a possible D gene is TRBD2 (5 bases). This CDR3 has 16 amino acids. Trimming cost V 3 bases and J 0 bases, with 15 bases left between them. CDR1 and CDR2 (germline): DFQATT, SNEGSKA (reference sequence). This chain's CDR3 is CSASGKVSDSYNEQFF. Here the CDR3 DNA reads TGCAGTGCTAGTGGTAAGGTTAGCGACTCCTACAATGAGCAGTTCTTC.

This rearrangement joins TRBV6-5 to TRBJ2-3, with D possibly matching TRBD2 (6 bases). In germline, CDR1 is MNHEY, CDR2 SVGAGI. The CDR3 is 13 residues long. V was shortened by 8 bases and J by 1 base, with 10 bases between the two germline ends. For the CDR3, the DNA is TGTGCCAGCGCGGAGCGGGGCACAGATACGCAGTATTTT. It specifies CASAERGTDTQYF.

The chain joins TRBV25-1 to TRBJ2-5; 8 bases are a match to TRBD1. Germline V lookup: CDR1 MGHDK, CDR2 SYGVNS. The CDR3 runs 15 residues. V trimming: 4 bases; J trimming: 4 bases; junction bases outside the gene matches: 8. The CDR3 sequence: CASSALGQGGETQYF. The CDR3 nucleotides read TGTGCCAGCAGTGCCCTCGGACAGGGCGGAGAGACCCAGTACTTC.

CDR3 nucleotides: TGTGCCAGCAGCGAAACCGTCAGGGGCGGGAGTGAAAAACTGTTTTTT. It yields the protein CASSETVRGGSEKLFF. The V gene is TRBV9, the J gene TRBJ1-4, with D perhaps matching TRBD1 (6 bases). This CDR3 comprises 16 residues. Germline CDR1 and CDR2: SGDLS and YYNGEE. V dropped 3 bases and J dropped 7 bases, with 19 bases sitting between them.

The V gene is TRBV5-5, the J gene TRBJ2-5; TRBD2 aligns across 7 bases. Unmatched junction bases numbered 10, after V lost 0 bases and J lost 2 bases. CDR3 length equals 17 residues. Germline V gene sequence: CDR1 SGHKS, CDR2 YYEKEE (reference sequence). Here the CDR3 reads CASSLVSLLAAQETQYF. CDR3 sequence (DNA): TGTGCCAGCAGCTTGGTTTCTCTGCTAGCGGCTCAAGAGACCCAGTACTTC.

The V gene is TRBV18, the J gene TRBJ2-2, with D perhaps assigned TRBD1 or TRBD2 (5 bases each). Trimming stripped 7 bases from V and 6 bases from J, with 18 bases between. The V gene's germline CDR1 is KGHSH and CDR2 LQKENI. The CDR3 is made up of 15 amino acids. The CDR3 is CASFTGQRGSGELFF. For the CDR3, the DNA is TGTGCCAGCTTTACCGGCCAGAGGGGTTCCGGGGAGCTGTTTTTT.

The chain joins TRBV18 to TRBJ1-5, with D perhaps matching TRBD1 (6 bases). V shed 2 bases and J shed 3 bases, with 14 bases lying between them. This CDR3 region has 16 residues. The germline CDR1 and CDR2 sequences are KGHSH and LQKENI. CDR3 in DNA: TGTGCCAGCTCACCAAATTCGGGGGGCTACAATCAGCCCCAGCATTTT. Translated: CASSPNSGGYNQPQHF. Full variable domain (missing parts from reference TRBV18 and TRBJ1-5): NAGVMQNPRHLVRRRGQEARLRCSPMKGHSHVYWYRQLPEEGLKFMVYLQKENIIDESGMPKERFSAEFPKEGPSILRIQQVVRGDSAAYFCASSPNSGGYNQPQHFGDGTRLSIL.

The chain combines TRBV5-1 with TRBJ2-3; TRBD2 aligns across 8 bases. Germline CDR1 is SGHRS and CDR2 is YFSETQ. CDR3 length: 16 residues. The ends lost 4 bases at V and 1 base at J; junction bases unmatched: 8. The chain's CDR3 is CASSHTSGRGTDTQYF. Written as DNA, the CDR3 is TGCGCCAGCAGCCATACAAGCGGGAGAGGCACAGATACGCAGTATTTT.

The V gene is TRBV4-1, the J gene TRBJ2-3, with 9 positions matching TRBD2. Per the germline V gene, CDR1 is MGHRA and CDR2 is YSYEKL. CDR3 length: 17 amino acids. Germline trimming cut 4 bases from V and 4 bases from J; bases unmatched to any gene: 12. The CDR3 DNA follows: TGCGCCAGCAGCCGAGGAGGCGGGAGGGCCAGGGCAGATACGCAGTATTTT. Its translation is CASSRGGGRARADTQYF.

This sequence joins TRBV18 and TRBJ2-7; 7 bases match TRBD1. The CDR3 contains 14 residues. The V gene's germline CDR1 is KGHSH and CDR2 LQKENI. The V gene end was trimmed by 4 bases and the J gene end by 2 bases; junction bases not matched to a gene: 5. CDR3 amino acids: CASSQDRETYEQYF. The DNA for the CDR3 is TGTGCCAGCTCACAAGACAGGGAAACCTACGAGCAGTACTTC.

This sequence joins TRBV11-2 and TRBJ1-4; D possibly corresponds to TRBD1 (5 bases). The CDR3 covers 15 residues. Trimming cost V 0 bases and J 6 bases, with 11 bases left between them. Germline lookup yields CDR1 SGHAT and CDR2 FQNNGV. The CDR3 spells CASSLDSGWYEKLFF. CDR3 in DNA: TGTGCCAGCAGCTTAGATTCAGGGTGGTATGAAAAACTGTTTTTT.

This clone came up a few times. The chain couples TRBV3-1 (or the pseudogene TRBV3-2) to TRBJ2-7, with a possible D match to TRBD2 (7 bases). Germline loops: CDR1 LGHDT, CDR2 YNNKEL (reference sequence). V was shortened by 3 bases and J by 1 base, with 16 bases between the two germline ends. This CDR3 comprises 16 residues. CDR3 DNA sequence: TGTGCCAGCAGCCACGTGGGGGGCGGGAGTTCCTACGAGCAGTACTTC. Protein sequence: CASSHVGGGSSYEQYF.

This clone was detected a few times. The chain employs TRBV4-2 and TRBJ2-7; 7 nucleotides align to TRBD2. This CDR3 is built from 15 residues. Trimming took 1 base from V and 6 from J; bases not matched to a gene: 9. The V gene's germline CDR1 is LGHNA and CDR2 YNFKEQ. This CDR3 is CASSQGVAGEGEQYF. The CDR3 nucleotides read TGTGCCAGCAGCCAAGGTGTGGCGGGAGAGGGCGAGCAGTACTTC.

The chain combines TRBV7-2 with TRBJ1-5; D remains ambiguous. Looked up from germline, CDR1 is SGHTA and CDR2 is FQGNSA. The CDR3 is 15 residues long. V was trimmed by 1 base and J by 7 bases, leaving 14 bases between them. CDR3 protein: CASSLGVGGPQPQHF. DNA for the CDR3: TGTGCCAGCAGCTTAGGGGTTGGCGGACCACAGCCCCAGCATTTT.

In DNA, the CDR3 is TGTGCCAGCAGGCCGCAGACAGGAGTTAACTATGGCTACACCTTC. It codes for CASRPQTGVNYGYTF. The rearrangement uses TRBV2 and TRBJ1-2; D possibly corresponds to TRBD1 (6 bases). Trimming cost V 6 bases and J 1 base, with 15 bases left between them. Per germline, CDR1 SNHLY and CDR2 FYNNEI. The CDR3 runs 15 residues.

This chain connects TRBV19 to TRBJ1-1; D uncertain. The germline V and J ends were trimmed by 5 bases and 2 bases, with 18 bases remaining between them. This CDR3 region has 16 residues. CDR1 LNHDA and CDR2 SQIVND come from the germline V gene (reference sequence). CDR3 nucleotides: TGTGCCAGTAGTTACCGCCGGGAGCGAGTTAACACTGAAGCTTTCTTT. Residues: CASSYRRERVNTEAFF.

The CDR3 is CASSAPRSYNEQFF. CDR3 nucleotides: TGTGCCAGTAGTGCCCCCAGGTCCTACAATGAGCAGTTCTTC. The chain joins TRBV19 to TRBJ2-1; D is unclear. The germline gives CDR1 LNHDA, CDR2 SQIVND (reference sequence). V dropped 5 bases and J dropped 1 base, with 9 bases sitting between them. This CDR3 comprises 14 residues.